The 23 T cell receptor beta chains listed next were all sequenced from one sample in a study of cytomegalovirus exposure and HLA in healthy donors. Generated by immunoSEQ multiplex PCR, the TCRdb table keeps only in-frame clones and is missing some. Of 180,000 or so clones in the sample, around 84% were seen once. Sequences were obtained from PBMCs. These TCRs come from a woman aged 25 to 39 in good health and CMV-seropositive.

The V and J genes are TRBV6-5 and TRBJ2-7; D remains ambiguous. Looked up from germline, CDR1 is MNHEY and CDR2 is SVGAGI. V lost 0 bases and J lost 7, with 16 bases in between. The CDR3 has 15 residues. CDR3: CASSYSILSSEEQYF. In DNA, the CDR3 is TGTGCCAGCAGTTACTCAATCCTTTCGTCTGAGGAGCAGTACTTC.

The V gene is TRBV9, the J gene TRBJ2-1; perhaps TRBD1 as D (6 bases). V dropped 3 bases and J dropped 2 bases, with 12 bases sitting between them. Germline CDR1 SGDLS, CDR2 YYNGEE. The CDR3 covers 15 residues. The CDR3 here is CASSDGTSTYNEQFF. In DNA form, the CDR3 reads TGTGCCAGCAGCGACGGGACATCTACCTACAATGAGCAGTTCTTC.

The rearrangement links TRBV5-4 to TRBJ1-1; 8 nucleotides match TRBD1. The CDR3 loop spans 13 amino acids. Germline V gives CDR1 SGHNT, CDR2 YYREEE (reference sequence). This chain's CDR3 is CAINGQGSTEAFF. The CDR3 nucleotides are TGTGCGATAAATGGACAGGGTTCCACTGAAGCTTTCTTT.

The chain has TRBV27 and TRBJ2-7; 9 bases are a match to TRBD2. This CDR3 contains 15 residues. CDR1 MNHEY and CDR2 SMNVEV come from the germline V gene (reference sequence). Trimming took 4 bases from V and 3 from J; bases not matched to a gene: 7. The CDR3 reads CASSSPTSGFYEQYF. The CDR3 DNA is TGTGCCAGCAGTTCCCCGACTAGCGGATTCTACGAGCAGTACTTC.

The chain couples TRBV6-5 to TRBJ2-5; 8 bases agree with TRBD1. The V and J ends lost 5 bases and 6 bases, in that order; junction bases with no gene match: 8. Germline CDR1 reads MNHEY; CDR2 reads SVGAGI. The CDR3 runs to 14 residues. The CDR3 is CASSTGTGEQTQYF. The DNA for the CDR3 is TGTGCCAGCAGTACTGGGACAGGAGAACAGACCCAGTACTTC.

Sample share makes this clone medium-sized (0.01 to 0.1%). The chain carries TRBV27 and TRBJ2-1; tentatively, D is TRBD2 (6 bases). CDR1 and CDR2 from the germline V gene are MNHEY and SMNVEV (reference sequence). The CDR3 loop spans 15 amino acids. The V gene lost 2 bases and the J gene lost 2 bases, with 10 bases spanning the gap. The CDR3 DNA is TGTGCCAGCAGTTTAAGTAGCGGCCCCTACAATGAGCAGTTCTTC. It encodes CASSLSSGPYNEQFF.

CDR3 residues: CASSPTSGRGGEQFF. The CDR3 DNA reads as TGTGCCAGTAGTCCGACTAGCGGGAGGGGAGGTGAGCAGTTCTTC. This chain joins TRBV19 and TRBJ2-1; 14 bases are a match to TRBD2. V lost 5 bases, J lost 9 bases, and 6 bases stayed unmatched. Germline CDR1 LNHDA, CDR2 SQIVND (reference sequence). CDR3 size: 15 residues.

The chain carries TRBV9 and TRBJ2-7; TRBD2 agrees at 9 bases. The CDR3 is 16 residues long. The V segment lost 3 bases and the J segment 5 bases; nucleotides outside the gene matches: 12. Germline values: CDR1 SGDLS, CDR2 YYNGEE. Written as DNA, the CDR3 is TGTGCCAGCAGCGCTAGCCGGGAGCGGGGGGCGCACGAGCAGTACTTC. It codes for CASSASRERGAHEQYF.

This chain joins TRBV5-1 and TRBJ2-3, with 8 bases aligning to TRBD2. Trimming at V came to 6 bases and at J to 3 bases, leaving 6 bases not matched to a gene. This CDR3 is built from 14 residues. Germline CDR1 reads SGHRS; CDR2 reads YFSETQ. CDR3 region: CASNSGGSTDTQYF. The CDR3 nucleotides are TGCGCCAGCAATTCGGGAGGGTCAACAGATACGCAGTATTTT.

This chain's CDR3 is CASSDAGQGSHEQYF. CDR3 in DNA: TGTGCCAGCAGTGACGCCGGACAGGGGTCCCACGAGCAGTACTTC. The rearrangement links TRBV28 to TRBJ2-7; 9 bases line up with TRBD1. The V segment lost 5 bases and the J segment 5 bases; nucleotides outside the gene matches: 10. The germline gives CDR1 MDHEN, CDR2 SYDVKM. This CDR3 has 15 amino acids.

The gene calls are TRBV4-1 and TRBJ2-1; a possible D gene is TRBD2 (6 bases). Germline V gene sequence: CDR1 MGHRA, CDR2 YSYEKL. The germline V and J ends were trimmed by 3 bases and 0 bases, with 12 bases remaining between them. CDR3 length: 16 residues. CDR3 in DNA: TGCGCCAGCAGCCATGCAGACGGGAGCTCCTACAATGAGCAGTTCTTC. It codes for CASSHADGSSYNEQFF.

CDR3 amino acids: CASSWGLGTDTQYF. The CDR3, as DNA: TGTGCCAGCAGCTGGGGACTGGGCACAGATACGCAGTATTTT. The chain combines TRBV7-9 with TRBJ2-3; D possibly corresponds to TRBD2 (6 bases). The CDR3 has 14 amino acids. V was cut by 4 bases and J by 1 base, with 9 bases left in between. The germline gives CDR1 SEHNR, CDR2 FQNEAQ (reference sequence).

The rearrangement uses TRBV2 and TRBJ2-7, with a possible D match to TRBD1 (6 bases). Germline CDR1 reads SNHLY; CDR2 reads FYNNEI. The CDR3 length is 14 residues. Trimming took 7 bases from V and 2 from J, leaving 15 bases between them. CDR3 in DNA: TGTGCCAGCACGGTCGACAGGACCGCCTACGAGCAGTACTTC. This translates into CASTVDRTAYEQYF.

The rearrangement links TRBV9 to TRBJ1-2; D remains ambiguous. The CDR3 is 12 amino acids. In germline, CDR1 is SGDLS, CDR2 YYNGEE. V lost 4 bases and J 4 bases, leaving 8 bases between the germline ends. The CDR3 loop reads CASSFPVYGYTF. For the CDR3, the DNA is TGTGCCAGCAGCTTTCCGGTCTATGGCTACACCTTC.

The chain is built from TRBV7-9 and TRBJ2-1; possible D gene TRBD2, 5 bases. The V end was cut by 5 bases, the J end by 14 bases, with 16 bases between. The CDR3 loop spans 12 amino acids. The germline gives CDR1 SEHNR, CDR2 FQNEAQ (reference sequence). CDR3 in DNA: TGTGCCAGCAGCCCCTCCCGGGGAGAGGAGTTCTTC. Translating it yields CASSPSRGEEFF. The whole variable domain, filled in from reference TRBV7-9 and TRBJ2-1, reads DTGVSQNPRHKITKRGQNVTFRCDPISEHNRLYWYRQTLGQGPEFLTYFQNEAQLEKSRLLSDRFSAERPKGSFSTLEIQRTEQGDSAMYLCASSPSRGEEFFGPGTRLTVL.

The V call is TRBV5-6, the J call TRBJ1-1; D gene ambiguous. The CDR3 extends over 14 amino acids. V dropped 7 bases and J dropped 0 bases, with 13 bases sitting between them. Germline values: CDR1 SGHDT, CDR2 YYEEEE. CDR3 sequence (DNA): TGTGCCAGCTCCCGGGGTCGTCTGAACACTGAAGCTTTCTTT. Its protein product is CASSRGRLNTEAFF.

This clone was counted a single time. The V gene is TRBV2, the J gene TRBJ1-2, with 9 bases aligning to TRBD1. Germline CDR1 is SNHLY and CDR2 is FYNNEI. The CDR3 has 14 amino acids. With 4 bases clipped from V and 4 bases from J, the junction kept 4 bases outside the gene matches. CDR3: CASSVDRGGYGYTF. The CDR3 nucleotides read TGTGCCAGCAGTGTTGACAGGGGGGGCTATGGCTACACCTTC.

The chain combines TRBV6-5 with TRBJ1-2, with 8 nucleotides matching TRBD1. Germline CDR1 MNHEY, CDR2 SVGAGI. Trimming took 8 bases from V and 6 from J; bases not matched to a gene: 8. This CDR3 is built from 13 residues. CDR3 region: CASSGQGAHGYTF. The CDR3 coding sequence is TGTGCCAGCTCGGGGCAGGGGGCGCATGGCTACACCTTC.

In this sample, this clone turned up a few times. J is TRBJ2-7 and V is TRBV5-1, with D possibly matching TRBD2 (6 bases). The germline V gene encodes CDR1 SGHRS and CDR2 YFSETQ. The CDR3 is 15 amino acids. The V end was cut by 4 bases, the J end by 2 bases, with 16 bases between. In DNA form, the CDR3 reads TGCGCCAGCAGCACCCTTGGGGGGATACCCTACGAGCAGTACTTC. This encodes CASSTLGGIPYEQYF.

The chain employs TRBV15 and TRBJ2-7; 8 bases are a match to TRBD2. Germline CDR1 LNHNV, CDR2 YYDKDF (reference sequence). V was pared by 1 base and J by 4 bases, with 3 bases of the junction left unmatched. The CDR3 length is 14 residues. In DNA form, the CDR3 reads TGTGCCACCAGCAGAGCGGGAGGGCCTTACGAGCAGTACTTC. It yields the protein CATSRAGGPYEQYF. The whole variable domain, filled in from reference TRBV15 and TRBJ2-7, reads DAMVIQNPRYQVTQFGKPVTLSCSQTLNHNVMYWYQQKSSQAPKLLFHYYDKDFNNEADTPDNFQSRRPNTSFCFLDIRSPGLGDTAMYLCATSRAGGPYEQYFGPGTRLTVT.

This chain joins TRBV30 and TRBJ1-1, with D possibly TRBD1 on 5 matching bases. The CDR3 covers 14 residues. The V gene's germline CDR1 is GTSNPN and CDR2 SVGIG (reference sequence). Trimming removed 0 bases from V and 1 base from J, with 9 bases in between. The CDR3 loop is CAWSVTQGNTEAFF. As DNA, the CDR3 is TGTGCCTGGAGTGTTACGCAGGGGAACACTGAAGCTTTCTTT.

The J gene is TRBJ1-2, the V gene TRBV29-1, with D maybe TRBD1 (6 bases). This CDR3 region has 15 residues. Trimming pared 5 bases from V and 3 bases from J, leaving 19 bases between. Germline V gives CDR1 SQVTM, CDR2 ANQGSEA. This CDR3 reads CSVWGGQGSDYGYTF. The DNA of the CDR3 is TGCAGCGTTTGGGGGGGGCAGGGGAGCGACTATGGCTACACCTTC.

This clone came up once. The chain carries TRBV7-6 and TRBJ2-6; D ambiguous. Germline CDR1 is SGHVS and CDR2 is FNYEAQ. Trimming removed 5 bases from V and 0 bases from J, with 17 bases in between. The CDR3 is 18 amino acids. The CDR3 DNA is TGTGCCAGCAGCCCCACCTCCAGGAACCCCTCTGGGGCCAACGTCCTGACTTTC. Protein: CASSPTSRNPSGANVLTF.